This entry features one TCR beta chain sequence. The data were obtained in a study of blood T cell repertoires in COVID-19. Background on the study: Both acute and convalescent COVID-19 samples were obtained from the United States, Italy and Spain. Sample material is recorded as cDNA or gDNA derived from T cells, B-cell-depleted T cells, or PBMCs.

This CDR3 region has 15 residues. Germline assignment: CDR1 MNHEY and CDR2 SMNVEV (reference sequence). V dropped 7 bases and J dropped 6; count of bases not matched to a gene: 4. Authors' analysis steps: Researchers report that nucleated cell counts were estimated from reference gene primer amplification. Here immunoSEQ multiplex PCR was the method, and the copy in TCRdb shows in-frame clones only, minus some. The DNA was the basis for D and trimming; V, J and clone size are from that table. The profile shows a few hundred thousand clones, roughly 83% of them singletons. The TCR comes from a woman in her forties or fifties with acute or convalescent COVID-19. The rearrangement joins TRBV27 to TRBJ2-1, with 15 bases lining up with TRBD2. Source material: peripheral blood. The CDR3 DNA follows: TGTGCCAGCACCCGGACTAGCGGGAGGGCCAATGAGCAGTTCTTC. Its translation is CASTRTSGRANEQFF.